What follows are 18 T cell receptor beta chains derived from one specimen sequenced in a study of Ad26.COV2.S vaccination and SARS-CoV-2 variants. Treatment described: some 20 received Ad26.COV2.S at low or high dose, single or two shots; about 5 received placebo; per-sample allocation not given. Samples were taken on day 63 after the first vaccine or placebo injection. Generated by immunoSEQ multiplex PCR, the TCRdb table keeps only in-frame clones and is missing some. The data hold just over 350,000 clones, with about 85% observed a single time. The sequencing here drew on peripheral blood, taken in a trial of Ad26.COV2.S vaccine versus placebo. The receptors here all came from a person aged 18-60 years who received the Ad26.COV2.S COVID-19 vaccine or a placebo.

Note on this clone: The junction departs from germline at one end; a sequencing error may be responsible. This sequence joins TRBV2 and TRBJ1-1; D is ambiguous. The germline V gene has CDR1 SNHLY and CDR2 FYNNEI. The length of the CDR3 is 16 residues. The CDR3 loop is CASSEAPPRENAEAFF. Written as DNA, the CDR3 is TGTGCCAGCAGTGAAGCCCCCCCCCGGGAGAACGCTGAAGCTTTCTTT.

The chain has TRBV6-2 or TRBV6-3 and TRBJ2-1; the match to TRBD2 covers 10 bases. The germline V gene has CDR1 MNHEY and CDR2 SVGEGT. Losses at the gene ends were 5 bases for V and 9 bases for J; bases not matched to a gene: 10. The CDR3 runs to 15 residues. The CDR3 bases are TGTGCCAGCAGTCTCCCTAGCGGGAGCGCGATTGAGCAGTTCTTC. Amino acids: CASSLPSGSAIEQFF.

The table lists this clone with a few counts. The chain couples TRBV27 to TRBJ1-2; 8 positions match TRBD1. V lost 5 bases and J lost 1; bases outside the gene matches: 12. The CDR3 totals 17 residues. CDR1 and CDR2 (germline): MNHEY, SMNVEV (reference sequence). CDR3 DNA sequence: TGTGCCAGCAGTCAGGGGGCATCAGGTTTTGGTAACTATGGCTACACCTTC. Its translation: CASSQGASGFGNYGYTF.

The rearrangement links TRBV5-1 to TRBJ1-4, with D uncertain. Trimming cost V 3 bases and J 5 bases, with 8 bases left between them. Looked up from germline, CDR1 is SGHRS and CDR2 is YFSETQ. This CDR3 is built from 13 residues. The CDR3 reads CASSSGINEKLFF. For the CDR3, the DNA is TGCGCCAGCAGCTCCGGTATAAATGAAAAACTGTTTTTT. The whole variable domain, remainder taken from reference TRBV5-1 and TRBJ1-4, is KAGVTQTPRYLIKTRGQQVTLSCSPISGHRSVSWYQQTPGQGLQFLFEYFSETQRNKGNFPGRFSGRQFSNSRSEMNVSTLELGDSALYLCASSSGINEKLFFGSGTQLSVL.

About this clone itself: The same CDR3 arises from other DNA sequences in this sample as well. The chain couples TRBV2 to TRBJ1-1, with 9 bases identical to TRBD1. The germline V gene has CDR1 SNHLY and CDR2 FYNNEI. V trimming: 8 bases; J trimming: 1 base; junction bases outside the gene matches: 2. This CDR3 is built from 13 residues. The CDR3 reads CASSGQGNTEAFF. Written as DNA, the CDR3 is TGTGCCAGCTCGGGACAGGGGAACACTGAAGCTTTCTTT.

The chain carries TRBV4-1 and TRBJ1-5; unclear D gene. V lost 2 bases and J lost 6, with 11 bases in between. Per the germline V gene, CDR1 is MGHRA and CDR2 is YSYEKL. The CDR3 runs to 14 residues. The chain's CDR3 is CASSQRYAFQPQHF. DNA for the CDR3: TGCGCCAGCAGCCAAAGATACGCCTTTCAGCCCCAGCATTTT.

V usage is TRBV19 and J usage is TRBJ2-7; D perhaps matches TRBD1 (6 bases). The CDR3 is made up of 13 amino acids. V gave up 4 bases and J gave up 4 bases, with 11 bases separating them. Germline assignment: CDR1 LNHDA and CDR2 SQIVND (reference sequence). The CDR3 protein is CASSRDITYEQYF. The CDR3 region has the DNA TGTGCCAGTAGTAGGGACATCACATACGAGCAGTACTTC.

The CDR3 spells CASLLGSSYNEQFF. The CDR3 DNA reads as TGTGCCAGCCTCTTGGGGAGCTCCTACAATGAGCAGTTCTTC. The genes are TRBV7-2 and TRBJ2-1; TRBD2 is a possible D gene (5 bases). Germline-derived CDR1 and CDR2 are SGHTA and FQGNSA. The CDR3 sequence is 14 residues long. V gave up 8 bases and J gave up 0 bases, with 11 bases separating them. Looking up the rest from reference TRBV7-2 and TRBJ2-1 gives the full variable domain: GAGVSQSPSNKVTEKGKDVELRCDPISGHTALYWYRQSLGQGLEFLIYFQGNSAPDKSGLPSDRFSAERTGGSVSTLTIQRTQQEDSAVYLCASLLGSSYNEQFFGPGTRLTVL.

The rearrangement uses TRBV30 and TRBJ1-6; no reliable D call. Trimming shortened V by 0 bases and J by 10 bases, and 10 bases separated the two germline ends. CDR1 is GTSNPN and CDR2 is SVGIG in the germline V gene (reference sequence). The CDR3 covers 13 residues. CDR3 residues: CAWSVTGGSPLHF. Written as DNA, the CDR3 is TGTGCCTGGAGTGTAACTGGAGGGTCACCCCTCCACTTT. The full variable domain, its missing parts supplied by reference TRBV30 and TRBJ1-6, is SQTIHQWPATLVQPVGSPLSLECTVEGTSNPNLYWYRQAAGRGLQLLFYSVGIGQISSEVPQNLSASRPQDRQFILSSKKLLLSDSGFYLCAWSVTGGSPLHFGNGTRLTVT.

The rearrangement links TRBV11-2 to TRBJ2-7, with unresolved D. CDR1 and CDR2 (germline): SGHAT, FQNNGV. V lost 8 bases and J lost 0, with 5 bases in between. The CDR3 has 11 residues. The CDR3 region is CASGNSYEQYF. The CDR3 coding sequence is TGTGCCAGCGGGAACTCCTACGAGCAGTACTTC.

As DNA, the CDR3 is TGTGCCACCAGCAGAGATCGTATTACGGGGAACACCGGGGAGCTGTTTTTT. As protein: CATSRDRITGNTGELFF. V and J are TRBV15 and TRBJ2-2; D is unclear. The CDR3 loop spans 17 amino acids. The germline gives CDR1 LNHNV, CDR2 YYDKDF (reference sequence). Between the trimmed V and J ends, which lost 0 bases and 1 base, there was a span of 12 bases.

The chain has TRBV4-1 and TRBJ2-3; D perhaps matches TRBD2 (6 bases). V lost 4 bases to trimming and J lost 0 bases, with 8 bases between them. The length of the CDR3 is 14 residues. Germline CDR1 reads MGHRA; CDR2 reads YSYEKL. The DNA for the CDR3 is TGCGCCAGCAGCCTGGCGGGAAGCACAGATACGCAGTATTTT. Translation: CASSLAGSTDTQYF.

The rearrangement uses TRBV28 and TRBJ2-7; weak D call: TRBD1 (5 bases). The ends were cut back, 4 bases at V and 3 bases at J, with 13 bases in the middle. The CDR3 runs to 14 residues. Germline CDR1 and CDR2: MDHEN and SYDVKM. CDR3 sequence reads: CASSWSRGFYEQYF. The CDR3 bases are TGTGCCAGCAGTTGGTCTAGGGGATTCTACGAGCAGTACTTC.

V and J are TRBV18 and TRBJ2-2; 9 bases agree with TRBD2. This CDR3 spans 15 amino acids. Germline V gene sequence: CDR1 KGHSH, CDR2 LQKENI. V was pared by 3 bases and J by 5 bases, with 4 bases of the junction left unmatched. CDR3 in DNA: TGTGCCAGCTCACCCCAACTAGCGGGTACCGGGGAGCTGTTTTTT. Translated, it gives CASSPQLAGTGELFF.

This chain connects TRBV30 to TRBJ1-2, with D unresolved. V lost 5 bases, J lost 3 bases, and 13 bases lay in between. Germline assignment: CDR1 GTSNPN and CDR2 SVGIG (reference sequence). The CDR3 runs to 13 residues. The CDR3: CAWVSRLDYGYTF. For the CDR3, the DNA is TGTGCCTGGGTCTCACGGCTAGACTATGGCTACACCTTC.

The rearrangement links TRBV6-2 or TRBV6-3 to TRBJ2-1; 9 bases are a match to TRBD2. Germline V gene data show CDR1 as MNHEY and CDR2 as SVGEGT. V shed 0 bases and J 0 bases; nucleotides not matched to a gene: 12. The CDR3 consists of 20 residues. Here the CDR3 DNA reads TGTGCCAGCAGTTACTCGATCCGGTCTAGCGGGATTCGCTCCTACAATGAGCAGTTCTTC. Translation gives CASSYSIRSSGIRSYNEQFF.

The chain employs TRBV9 and TRBJ1-6, with TRBD1 matching 9 bases. The J segment lost 10 bases and the V segment lost 0 bases, leaving 8 bases of the junction unmatched. CDR3 length: 16 residues. Germline V gene sequence: CDR1 SGDLS, CDR2 YYNGEE. The DNA for the CDR3 is TGTGCCAGCAGCGTAGCCGACAGGGGGTCCAAGTCACCCCTCCACTTT. The encoded protein is CASSVADRGSKSPLHF.

The CDR3 region has the DNA TGTGCCAGCAGTGTCCGAGGGCCATCAACGGGATACTATGGCTACACCTTC. Translated: CASSVRGPSTGYYGYTF. The chain combines TRBV6-1 with TRBJ1-2; D gene uncertain. The germline V and J ends were trimmed by 4 bases and 3 bases, with 21 bases remaining between them. Germline CDR1 is MNHNS and CDR2 is SASEGT. The CDR3 is 17 amino acids.